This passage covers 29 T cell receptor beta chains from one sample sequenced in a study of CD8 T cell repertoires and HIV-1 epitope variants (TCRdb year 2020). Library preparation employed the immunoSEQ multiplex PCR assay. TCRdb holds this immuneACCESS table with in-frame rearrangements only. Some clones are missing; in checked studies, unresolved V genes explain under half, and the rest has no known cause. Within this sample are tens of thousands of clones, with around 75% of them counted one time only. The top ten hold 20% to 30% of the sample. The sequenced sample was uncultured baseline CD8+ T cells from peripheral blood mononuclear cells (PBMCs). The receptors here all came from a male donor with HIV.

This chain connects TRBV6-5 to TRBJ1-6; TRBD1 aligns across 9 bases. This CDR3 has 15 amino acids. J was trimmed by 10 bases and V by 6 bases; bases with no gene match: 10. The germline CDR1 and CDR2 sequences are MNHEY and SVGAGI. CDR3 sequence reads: CASRGGTGRRSPLHF. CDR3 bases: TGTGCCAGCAGGGGAGGGACAGGGCGGAGATCACCCCTCCACTTT.

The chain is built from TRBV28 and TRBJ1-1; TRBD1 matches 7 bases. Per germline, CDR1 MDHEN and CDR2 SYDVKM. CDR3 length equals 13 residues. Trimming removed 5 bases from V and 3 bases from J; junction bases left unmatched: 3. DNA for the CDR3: TGTGCCAGCAGTCTAGGACAGGACACTGAAGCTTTCTTT. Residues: CASSLGQDTEAFF.

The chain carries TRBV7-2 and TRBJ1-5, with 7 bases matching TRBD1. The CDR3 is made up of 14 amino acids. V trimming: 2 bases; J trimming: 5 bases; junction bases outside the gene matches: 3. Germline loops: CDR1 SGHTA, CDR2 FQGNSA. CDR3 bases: TGTGCCAGCAGCTTATGGCAGGGGGATCAGCCCCAGCATTTT. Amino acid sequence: CASSLWQGDQPQHF.

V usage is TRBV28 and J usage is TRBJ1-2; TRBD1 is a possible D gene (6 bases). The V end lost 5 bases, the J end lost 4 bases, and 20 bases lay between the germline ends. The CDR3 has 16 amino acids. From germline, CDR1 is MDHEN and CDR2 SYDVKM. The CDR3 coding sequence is TGTGCCAGCAGTCCCTATGGAGGGGGGGATGGCTATGGCTACACCTTC. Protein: CASSPYGGGDGYGYTF.

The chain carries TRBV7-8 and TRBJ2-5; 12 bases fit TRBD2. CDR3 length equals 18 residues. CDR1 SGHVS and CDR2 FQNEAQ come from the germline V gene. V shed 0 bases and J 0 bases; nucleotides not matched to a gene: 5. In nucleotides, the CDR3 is TGTGCCAGCAGCTTAGCTTTATGGACTAGCGGGGACCAAGAGACCCAGTACTTC. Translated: CASSLALWTSGDQETQYF.

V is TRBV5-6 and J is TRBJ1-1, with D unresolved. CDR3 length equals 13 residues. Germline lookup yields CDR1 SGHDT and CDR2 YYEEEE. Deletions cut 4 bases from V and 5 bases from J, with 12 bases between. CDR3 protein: CASSKKRSTEAFF. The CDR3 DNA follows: TGTGCCAGCAGCAAGAAAAGGAGTACTGAAGCTTTCTTT.

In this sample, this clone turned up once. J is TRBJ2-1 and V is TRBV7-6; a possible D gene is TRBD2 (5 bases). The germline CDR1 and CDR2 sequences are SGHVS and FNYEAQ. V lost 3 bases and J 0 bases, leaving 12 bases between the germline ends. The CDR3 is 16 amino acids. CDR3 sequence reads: CASSFNGESSYNEQFF. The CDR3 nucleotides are TGTGCCAGCAGCTTTAACGGGGAAAGCTCCTACAATGAGCAGTTCTTC. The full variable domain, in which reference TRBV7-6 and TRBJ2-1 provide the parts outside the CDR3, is GAGVSQSPRYKVTKRGQDVALRCDPISGHVSLYWYRQALGQGPEFLTYFNYEAQQDKSGLPNDRFSAERPEGSISTLTIQRTEQRDSAMYRCASSFNGESSYNEQFFGPGTRLTVL.

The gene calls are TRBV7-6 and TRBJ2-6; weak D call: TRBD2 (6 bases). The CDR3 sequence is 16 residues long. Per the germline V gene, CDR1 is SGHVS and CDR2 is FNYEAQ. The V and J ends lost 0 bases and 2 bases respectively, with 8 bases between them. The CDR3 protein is CASSLARGPGANVLTF. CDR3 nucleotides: TGTGCCAGCAGCTTAGCGCGGGGCCCTGGGGCCAACGTCCTGACTTTC.

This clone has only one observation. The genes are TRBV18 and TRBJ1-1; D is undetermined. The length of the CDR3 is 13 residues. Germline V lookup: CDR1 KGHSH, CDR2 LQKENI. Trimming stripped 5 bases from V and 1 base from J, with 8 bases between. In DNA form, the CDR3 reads TGTGCCAGCTCAGGTTTGGAGAACACTGAAGCTTTCTTT. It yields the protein CASSGLENTEAFF. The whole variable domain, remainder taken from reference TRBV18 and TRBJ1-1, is NAGVMQNPRHLVRRRGQEARLRCSPMKGHSHVYWYRQLPEEGLKFMVYLQKENIIDESGMPKERFSAEFPKEGPSILRIQQVVRGDSAAYFCASSGLENTEAFFGQGTRLTVV.

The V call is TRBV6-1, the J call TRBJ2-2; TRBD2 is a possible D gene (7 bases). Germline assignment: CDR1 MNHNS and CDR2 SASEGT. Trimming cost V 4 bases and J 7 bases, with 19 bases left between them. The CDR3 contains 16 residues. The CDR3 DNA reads TGTGCCAGCAGTGTCCCGGGGGGCGTTATGCTCGGGGAGCTGTTTTTT. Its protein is CASSVPGGVMLGELFF.

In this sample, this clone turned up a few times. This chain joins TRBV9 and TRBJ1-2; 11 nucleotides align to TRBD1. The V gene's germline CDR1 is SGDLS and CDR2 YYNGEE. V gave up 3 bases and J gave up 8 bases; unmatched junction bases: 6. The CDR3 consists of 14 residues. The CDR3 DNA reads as TGTGCCAGCAGCGCCGGACAGGGGGCTAGGGGCTACACCTTC. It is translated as CASSAGQGARGYTF. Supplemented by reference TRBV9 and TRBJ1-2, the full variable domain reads DSGVTQTPKHLITATGQRVTLRCSPRSGDLSVYWYQQSLDQGLQFLIQYYNGEERAKGNILERFSAQQFPDLHSELNLSSLELGDSALYFCASSAGQGARGYTFGSGTRLTVV.

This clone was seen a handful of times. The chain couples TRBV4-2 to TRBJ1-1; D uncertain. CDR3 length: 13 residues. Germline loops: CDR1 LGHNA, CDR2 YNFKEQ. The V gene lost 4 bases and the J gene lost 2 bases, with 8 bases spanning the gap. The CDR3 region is CASSPGLNTEAFF. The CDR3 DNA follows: TGTGCCAGCAGCCCAGGACTTAACACTGAAGCTTTCTTT.

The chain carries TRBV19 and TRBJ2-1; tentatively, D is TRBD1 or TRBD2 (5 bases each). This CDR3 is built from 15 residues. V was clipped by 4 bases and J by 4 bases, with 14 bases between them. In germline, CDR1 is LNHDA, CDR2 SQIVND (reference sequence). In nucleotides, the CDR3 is TGTGCCAGTAGTAAGTTACGGGACCGATACAATGAGCAGTTCTTC. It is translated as CASSKLRDRYNEQFF.

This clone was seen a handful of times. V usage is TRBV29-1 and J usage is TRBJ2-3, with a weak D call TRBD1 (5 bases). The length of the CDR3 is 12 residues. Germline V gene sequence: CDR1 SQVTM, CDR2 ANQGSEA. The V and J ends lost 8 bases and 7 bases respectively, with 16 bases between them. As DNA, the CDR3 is TGCAGCATTTCAGGGTTTGTAAATACGCAGTATTTT. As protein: CSISGFVNTQYF.

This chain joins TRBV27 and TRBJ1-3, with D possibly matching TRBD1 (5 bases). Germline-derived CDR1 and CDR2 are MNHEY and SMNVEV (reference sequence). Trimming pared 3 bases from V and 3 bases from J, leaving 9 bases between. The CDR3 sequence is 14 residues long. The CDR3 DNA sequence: TGTGCCAGCAGTTTTGGGGGGAATGGAAACACCATATATTTT. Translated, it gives CASSFGGNGNTIYF.

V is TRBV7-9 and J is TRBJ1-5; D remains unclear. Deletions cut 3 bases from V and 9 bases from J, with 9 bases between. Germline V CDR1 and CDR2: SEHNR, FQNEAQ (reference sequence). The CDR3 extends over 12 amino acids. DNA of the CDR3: TGTGCCAGCAGCTTGGTAGGAGGGCCCCAGCATTTT. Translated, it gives CASSLVGGPQHF.

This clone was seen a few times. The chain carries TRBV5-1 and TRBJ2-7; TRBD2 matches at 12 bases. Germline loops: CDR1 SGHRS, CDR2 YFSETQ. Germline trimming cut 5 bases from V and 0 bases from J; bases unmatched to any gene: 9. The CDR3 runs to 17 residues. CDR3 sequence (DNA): TGCGCCAGCAGTCGGACTAGCGGGACTACTAGCTCCTACGAGCAGTACTTC. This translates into CASSRTSGTTSSYEQYF.

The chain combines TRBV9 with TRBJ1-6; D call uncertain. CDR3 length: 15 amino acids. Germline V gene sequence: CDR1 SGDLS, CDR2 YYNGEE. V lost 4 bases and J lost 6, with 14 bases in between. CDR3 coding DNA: TGTGCCAGCAGCCCCACGGGCGGGATTAATTCACCCCTCCACTTT. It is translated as CASSPTGGINSPLHF.

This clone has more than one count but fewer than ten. DNA for the CDR3: TGTGCCAGCAGGGGCGGGTGGGGCCGCACCCCAGATACGCAGTATTTT. Its protein is CASRGGWGRTPDTQYF. The gene calls are TRBV6-6 and TRBJ2-3; D may be TRBD1 or TRBD2 (5 bases each). V was shortened by 6 bases and J by 4 bases, with 20 bases between the two germline ends. CDR1 and CDR2 (germline): MNHNY, SVGAGI (reference sequence). This CDR3 region has 16 residues.

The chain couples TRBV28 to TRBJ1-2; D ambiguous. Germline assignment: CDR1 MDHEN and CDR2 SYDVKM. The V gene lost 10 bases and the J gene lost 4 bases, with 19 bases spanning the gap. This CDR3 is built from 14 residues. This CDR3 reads CATRPIPSSYGYTF. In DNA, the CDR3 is TGTGCCACCCGACCAATCCCAAGCAGCTATGGCTACACCTTC.

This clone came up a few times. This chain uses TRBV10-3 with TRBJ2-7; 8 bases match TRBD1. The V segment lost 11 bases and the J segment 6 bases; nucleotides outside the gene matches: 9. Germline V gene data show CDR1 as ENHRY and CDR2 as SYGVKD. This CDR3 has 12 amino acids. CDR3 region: CASTRTGIEQYF. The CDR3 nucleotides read TGTGCCTCAACGCGGACAGGGATCGAGCAGTACTTC.

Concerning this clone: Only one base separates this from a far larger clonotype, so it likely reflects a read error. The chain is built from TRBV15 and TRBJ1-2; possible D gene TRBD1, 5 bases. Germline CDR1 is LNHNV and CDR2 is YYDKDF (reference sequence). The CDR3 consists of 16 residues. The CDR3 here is CATSRDRGTQVYGYAF. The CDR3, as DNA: TGTGCCACCAGCAGAGATCGGGGGACCCAGGTCTATGGCTACGCCTTC.

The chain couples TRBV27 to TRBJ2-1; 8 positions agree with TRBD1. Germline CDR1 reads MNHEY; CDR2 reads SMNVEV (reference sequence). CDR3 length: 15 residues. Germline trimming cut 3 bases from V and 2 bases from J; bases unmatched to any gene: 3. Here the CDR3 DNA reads TGTGCCAGCAGTTTTGTGACAGGGGCCTACAATGAGCAGTTCTTC. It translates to CASSFVTGAYNEQFF.

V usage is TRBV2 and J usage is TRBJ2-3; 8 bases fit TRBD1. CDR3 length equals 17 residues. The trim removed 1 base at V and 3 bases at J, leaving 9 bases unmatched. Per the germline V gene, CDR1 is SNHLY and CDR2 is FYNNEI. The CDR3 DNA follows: TGTGCCAGCAGTGAAGATCTGAGGACAGGGTGGACAGATACGCAGTATTTT. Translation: CASSEDLRTGWTDTQYF. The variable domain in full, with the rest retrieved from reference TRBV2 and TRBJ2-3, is EPEVTQTPSHQVTQMGQEVILRCVPISNHLYFYWYRQILGQKVEFLVSFYNNEISEKSEIFDDQFSVERPDGSNFTLKIRSTKLEDSAMYFCASSEDLRTGWTDTQYFGPGTRLTVL.

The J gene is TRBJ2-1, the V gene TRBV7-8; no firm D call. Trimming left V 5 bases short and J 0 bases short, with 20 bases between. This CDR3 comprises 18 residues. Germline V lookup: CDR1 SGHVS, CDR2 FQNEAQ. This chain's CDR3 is CASSRRRLGSDSYNEQFF. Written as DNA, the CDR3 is TGTGCCAGCAGCCGAAGACGGTTGGGATCCGACTCCTACAATGAGCAGTTCTTC.

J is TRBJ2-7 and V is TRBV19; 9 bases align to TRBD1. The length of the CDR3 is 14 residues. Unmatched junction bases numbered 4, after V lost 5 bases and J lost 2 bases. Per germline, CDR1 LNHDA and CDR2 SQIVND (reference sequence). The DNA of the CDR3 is TGTGCCAGTAGTCCGGGACAGGGAACCTACGAGCAGTACTTC. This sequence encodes CASSPGQGTYEQYF.

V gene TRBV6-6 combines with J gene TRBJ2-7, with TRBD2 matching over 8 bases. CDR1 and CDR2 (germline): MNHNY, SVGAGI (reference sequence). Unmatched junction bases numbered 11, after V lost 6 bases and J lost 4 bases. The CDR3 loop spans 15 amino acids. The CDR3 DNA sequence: TGTGCCAGCAGCCCCGCCGGGGGGGTGCTATACGAGCAGTACTTC. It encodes CASSPAGGVLYEQYF.

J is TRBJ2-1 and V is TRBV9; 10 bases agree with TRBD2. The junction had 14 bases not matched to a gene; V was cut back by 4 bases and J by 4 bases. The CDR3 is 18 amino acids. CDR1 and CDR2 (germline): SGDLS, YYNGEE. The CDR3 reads CASSIRTSGYSGYNEQFF. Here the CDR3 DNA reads TGTGCCAGCAGCATAAGGACTAGCGGATACTCGGGATACAATGAGCAGTTCTTC.

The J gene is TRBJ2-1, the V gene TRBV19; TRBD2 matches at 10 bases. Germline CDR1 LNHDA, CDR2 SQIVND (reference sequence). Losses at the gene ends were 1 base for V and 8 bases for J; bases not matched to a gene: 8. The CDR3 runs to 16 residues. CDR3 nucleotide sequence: TGTGCCAGTAGTATAGTAAGTCTAGCGGGAGTCGATGAGCAGTTCTTC. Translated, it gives CASSIVSLAGVDEQFF.